This T cell receptor beta chain was found in a study of cytomegalovirus exposure and HLA in healthy donors (dated by TCRdb to about 2017). A note on the overall study: A later analysis indicated that the 100 to 150 validation repertoires were generated on the platform also employed for the 700 or so repertoires of the first cohort. In addition to the first cohort of 650 to 750 subjects, a separate validation cohort of 130 or so different subjects was used. To predict cytomegalovirus infection status, the study combined high-throughput TCR immunosequencing, statistical association of individual TCRs with disease status, and machine learning. The aim of the study was to test whether cataloging public T cell receptors could identify signatures of past pathogen exposure. Study-level results and caveats: A total of fewer than 200 TCR beta chains were listed by the study as associated with cytomegalovirus. In both the original and validation cohorts, the classifier was reported to diagnose cytomegalovirus status with high specificity and sensitivity. In a later analysis, TCRs clustered in the first cohort were found to also tend to co-occur in the 120 validation repertoires, with approximately 95% of cluster scores above 0. It was suggested by the authors that the approach could potentially be generalized to other disease states and immunological phenotypes. Most TCR sequences were observed very rarely across donors, whereas some public TCRs were present in many individuals. In vitro tests confirmed that a few of the cytomegalovirus-associated TCR beta chains recognize cytomegalovirus antigens. All 120 or so repertoires were used to score co-occurrence in the validation cohort in a later analysis, because that analysis had no HLA typing for the cohort.

This clone has only one observation. It has no known antigen specificity. Nothing much larger sits one base from this clone, and base qualities are not available. The library was generated by the immunoSEQ multiplex PCR assay. From the authors' description of their analysis: A statistical classification framework was built to diagnose cytomegalovirus status from the catalog of TCR beta chain sequences. Held by TCRdb, this immuneACCESS table contains in-frame sequences only and omits some clones. Under half of the omission traces to an unresolved V gene where checked; the cause of the rest is unknown. From that table come the V and J calls and clone size; the DNA was used to work out D and trimming. The table for this sample lists some 120,000 clones; about 90% of them were counted only once. The top ten constitute over 3% of the sample. The donors were included in the validation cohort of over a hundred subjects, a group kept apart from the approximately 650-subject first cohort.

The sequenced sample was PBMCs. The receptor was derived from a man younger than 45 in good health and CMV-seronegative.

The CDR3 protein sequence reads: CASRPTPGAYTQYF. The nucleotides are TGTGCCAGCAGACCCACCCCTGGGGCCTATACGCAGTATTTT. The rearranged chain carries TRBV6-4 and TRBJ2-3; D gene: possibly TRBD1, on 5 matching bases. From cysteine to phenylalanine, the CDR3 is 14 amino acids long. This entry keeps only the CDR3 DNA: 42 bases, framed from base 1. V was cut back by 6 bases and J by 7 bases, leaving a gap of 17 bases between them. The germline V gene specifies MRHNA as CDR1 and SNTAGT as CDR2.